This T cell receptor beta chain was obtained from a study of cytomegalovirus exposure and HLA in healthy donors. PCR amplification relied on 60 Vbeta primers (plus 13 Jbeta primers). Profiling relied on immunoSEQ multiplex PCR, and the TCRdb table lists in-frame clones only, not all of them. The sample records about 170,000 clones, around two thirds being singletons. CDR3 length equals 15 residues. The ends were cut back, 0 bases at V and 2 bases at J, with 9 bases in the middle. Material: PBMCs. This receptor was identified in a middle-aged man in good health and CMV-seronegative. This chain joins TRBV23-1 and TRBJ2-3, with D tentatively TRBD2 (5 bases). TRBV23-1 carries the ORF label, with uncertain function. The CDR3 sequence is CASSQSLDYTDTQYF. CDR3 DNA sequence: TGCGCCAGCAGTCAATCTTTAGACTACACAGATACGCAGTATTTT.